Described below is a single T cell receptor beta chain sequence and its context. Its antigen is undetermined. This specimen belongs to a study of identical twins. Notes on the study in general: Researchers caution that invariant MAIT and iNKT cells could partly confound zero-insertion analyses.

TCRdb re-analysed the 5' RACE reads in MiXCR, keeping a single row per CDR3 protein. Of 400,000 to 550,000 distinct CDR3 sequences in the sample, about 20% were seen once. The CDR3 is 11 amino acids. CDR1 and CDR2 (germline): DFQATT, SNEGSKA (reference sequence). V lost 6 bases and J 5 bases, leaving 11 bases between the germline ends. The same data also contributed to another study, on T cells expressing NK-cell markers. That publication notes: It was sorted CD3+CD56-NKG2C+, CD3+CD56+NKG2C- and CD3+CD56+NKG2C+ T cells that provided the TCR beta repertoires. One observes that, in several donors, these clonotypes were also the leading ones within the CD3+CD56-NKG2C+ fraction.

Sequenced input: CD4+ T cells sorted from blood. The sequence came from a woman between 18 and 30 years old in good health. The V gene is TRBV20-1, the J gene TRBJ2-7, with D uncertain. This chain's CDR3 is CSANTVNEQYF. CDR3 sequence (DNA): TGCAGTGCAAATACCGTCAACGAGCAGTACTTC.